This T cell receptor beta chain originates from a study of blood T cells in healthy people across ages. A J-beta primer mix and a sample-barcoded 5' primer were used in a second PCR of roughly 6 to 12 cycles. From the 5' RACE reads, TCRdb called clonotypes with MiXCR, one entry per CDR3 protein. The repertoire holds 750,000 to 950,000 distinct CDR3 sequences, with around 24% as singletons. This clonotype was observed a few times. The germline CDR1 and CDR2 sequences are SGHTA and FQGTGA. CDR3 length: 14 amino acids. V was cut by 5 bases and J by 8 bases, with 16 bases left in between. The sample also formed part of further work on T cells of mothers and their children.

Sequenced sample: blood. The clonotype was recovered from a boy younger than 18 in good health. The chain has TRBV7-3 and TRBJ2-1; either TRBD1 or TRBD2 may fit D (5 bases each). CDR3 sequence: CASSPGTLRDEQFF. The CDR3 coding sequence is TGTGCCAGCAGCCCAGGGACCCTGCGCGATGAGCAGTTCTTC.